What follows are 17 T cell receptor beta chains derived from one specimen sequenced in a study of blood T cell repertoires in COVID-19. Profiling relied on immunoSEQ multiplex PCR, and the TCRdb table lists in-frame clones only, not all of them. The sample has approximately 150,000 clones, approximately 84% seen once. Material: peripheral blood. These receptors all stem from a human donor in a cohort sampled during active COVID-19.

The chain joins TRBV5-1 to TRBJ2-3, with 8 bases that match TRBD1. V was clipped by 3 bases and J by 1 base; unmatched bases: 1. CDR1 is SGHRS, CDR2 YFSETQ, per germline. This CDR3 has 14 residues. The CDR3 DNA reads as TGCGCCAGCAGCTCAGGGGGCGGCACAGATACGCAGTATTTT. Translated, it gives CASSSGGGTDTQYF.

The V call is TRBV3-1 (or the pseudogene TRBV3-2), the J call TRBJ1-6; unclear D gene. The length of the CDR3 is 17 residues. Deletions cut 4 bases from V and 4 bases from J, with 17 bases between. Germline-derived CDR1 and CDR2 are LGHDT and YNNKEL (reference sequence). The chain's CDR3 is CASSPLGLYSYNSPLHF. The CDR3 bases are TGTGCCAGCAGCCCACTCGGACTGTATTCTTATAATTCACCCCTCCACTTT.

The chain couples TRBV30 to TRBJ2-3; 10 bases agree with TRBD2. CDR1 and CDR2 from the germline V gene are GTSNPN and SVGIG (reference sequence). V shed 7 bases, J shed 5 bases, and the junction held 6 bases outside the gene matches. The CDR3 covers 13 residues. CDR3 sequence: CALASGGGDTQYF. In DNA, the CDR3 is TGTGCCTTGGCTAGCGGGGGTGGAGATACGCAGTATTTT.

This chain connects TRBV2 to TRBJ2-6, with 7 bases that match TRBD2. Germline lookup yields CDR1 SNHLY and CDR2 FYNNEI. This CDR3 spans 16 amino acids. After removal of 11 bases from V and 7 bases from J, the junction contained 17 bases not matched to a gene. The CDR3: CAGGGGDTSGANVLTF. The DNA of the CDR3 is TGTGCCGGTGGGGGGGGAGACACCTCCGGAGCCAACGTCCTGACTTTC.

The genes are TRBV28 and TRBJ2-7, with 8 positions matching TRBD1. Germline loops: CDR1 MDHEN, CDR2 SYDVKM. This CDR3 is built from 14 residues. V shed 5 bases and J 3 bases; nucleotides not matched to a gene: 6. In DNA form, the CDR3 reads TGTGCCAGCAGTCGAACCGGACAGGGCTACGAGCAGTACTTC. Residues: CASSRTGQGYEQYF.

Only a few counts were recorded for this clone. The chain carries TRBV5-5 and TRBJ2-1; 9 bases match TRBD2. CDR1 is SGHKS and CDR2 is YYEKEE in the germline V gene (reference sequence). Trimming at V came to 2 bases and at J to 3 bases, leaving 0 bases not matched to a gene. The CDR3 totals 14 residues. The CDR3 DNA reads as TGTGCCAGCAGCTTTAGCGGGAGCTACAATGAGCAGTTCTTC. This sequence encodes CASSFSGSYNEQFF.

The chain recombines TRBV18 with TRBJ2-7, with 8 bases lining up with TRBD1. This CDR3 spans 13 amino acids. J gave up 6 bases and V 6 bases, and 7 bases lay outside the gene matches. Per the germline V gene, CDR1 is KGHSH and CDR2 is LQKENI. The CDR3 DNA reads TGTGCCAGCTCTCCTGGACAGGGAGGCGAGCAGTACTTC. Translation gives CASSPGQGGEQYF.

The sample holds one count of this clone. The genes are TRBV12-3 or TRBV12-4 and TRBJ2-3; possible D gene TRBD2, 5 bases. V was cut by 8 bases and J by 1 base, with 10 bases left in between. The CDR3 is made up of 13 amino acids. CDR3 sequence: CASAGVGTDTQYF. In DNA, the CDR3 is TGTGCCAGCGCCGGGGTAGGCACAGATACGCAGTATTTT.

The chain has TRBV9 and TRBJ2-2; the D gene is possibly TRBD2 (6 bases). The CDR3 has 13 amino acids. V was shortened by 3 bases and J by 6 bases, with 9 bases between the two germline ends. Germline V gives CDR1 SGDLS, CDR2 YYNGEE. As DNA, the CDR3 is TGTGCCAGCAGCGGGGAGCGGGCCGGGGAGCTGTTTTTT. Protein sequence: CASSGERAGELFF. Looking up the rest from reference TRBV9 and TRBJ2-2 gives the full variable domain: DSGVTQTPKHLITATGQRVTLRCSPRSGDLSVYWYQQSLDQGLQFLIQYYNGEERAKGNILERFSAQQFPDLHSELNLSSLELGDSALYFCASSGERAGELFFGEGSRLTVL.

The rearrangement joins TRBV24-1 to TRBJ2-5; 10 bases agree with TRBD1. From germline, CDR1 is KGHDR and CDR2 SFDVKD. The CDR3 loop spans 15 amino acids. Trimming took 0 bases from V and 3 from J; bases not matched to a gene: 0. For the CDR3, the DNA is TGTGCCACCAGTGATTTGGGGACAGGGGAAGAGACCCAGTACTTC. It codes for CATSDLGTGEETQYF.

This chain links TRBV5-1 with TRBJ1-4; possible D gene TRBD1, 5 bases. The CDR3 loop spans 17 amino acids. Per germline, CDR1 SGHRS and CDR2 YFSETQ. The V end was cut by 0 bases, the J end by 0 bases, with 12 bases between. The CDR3 DNA is TGCGCCAGCAGCTTGGGGGGCGCAGGGACAACTAATGAAAAACTGTTTTTT. Protein product: CASSLGGAGTTNEKLFF.

The chain links TRBV28 to TRBJ2-7, with 10 nucleotides matching TRBD1. CDR1 and CDR2 from the germline V gene are MDHEN and SYDVKM. The CDR3 is 15 amino acids. J was trimmed by 1 base and V by 6 bases; bases with no gene match: 6. In DNA form, the CDR3 reads TGTGCCAGCAGGACAGGGACAGGGGTATCCTACGAGCAGTACTTC. Its translation is CASRTGTGVSYEQYF. Variable domain in full (rest from reference TRBV28 and TRBJ2-7): DVKVTQSSRYLVKRTGEKVFLECVQDMDHENMFWYRQDPGLGLRLIYFSYDVKMKEKGDIPEGYSVSREKKERFSLILESASTNQTSMYLCASRTGTGVSYEQYFGPGTRLTVT.

V and J are TRBV4-1 and TRBJ2-7, with 7 bases fitting TRBD1. The V gene's germline CDR1 is MGHRA and CDR2 YSYEKL. This CDR3 is built from 15 residues. The V segment lost 1 base and the J segment 3 bases; nucleotides outside the gene matches: 6. CDR3 DNA sequence: TGCGCCAGCAGCCAAGGGGGGACAGATTTCTACGAGCAGTACTTC. Amino acids: CASSQGGTDFYEQYF.

This rearrangement joins TRBV18 to TRBJ2-3; 9 nucleotides line up with TRBD1. The germline gives CDR1 KGHSH, CDR2 LQKENI. Trimming cost V 2 bases and J 0 bases; bases outside gene matches: 3. The CDR3 covers 16 residues. The CDR3 spells CASSPLDRGSTDTQYF. The CDR3 coding sequence is TGTGCCAGCTCACCATTGGACAGGGGTAGCACAGATACGCAGTATTTT.

The rearrangement links TRBV7-9 to TRBJ2-3; 10 bases map to TRBD1. CDR3 length equals 16 residues. Germline trimming cut 4 bases from V and 2 bases from J; bases unmatched to any gene: 6. The germline CDR1 and CDR2 sequences are SEHNR and FQNEAQ (reference sequence). In DNA form, the CDR3 reads TGTGCCAGCAGCTCTAAGACAGGGGGCTCCACAGATACGCAGTATTTT. It translates to CASSSKTGGSTDTQYF.

The chain carries TRBV6-5 and TRBJ1-2; unclear D gene. V lost 8 bases, J lost 6 bases, and 13 bases lay in between. Germline V gene data show CDR1 as MNHEY and CDR2 as SVGAGI. The length of the CDR3 is 12 residues. The CDR3 sequence: CASWPGGDGYTF. CDR3 coding DNA: TGTGCCAGCTGGCCGGGTGGTGATGGCTACACCTTC.

The chain employs TRBV18 and TRBJ1-2, with D perhaps TRBD1 (5 bases). Germline V gene data show CDR1 as KGHSH and CDR2 as LQKENI. V lost 6 bases, J lost 8 bases, and 22 bases lay in between. The CDR3 totals 15 residues. CDR3 nucleotide sequence: TGTGCCAGCTCGCCCAGCGGGACGGCGCGTCGGGGCTACACCTTC. Its translation is CASSPSGTARRGYTF.